This T cell receptor beta chain was captured by sequencing in a study of T cell changes during pregnancy in multiple sclerosis. The V segment lost 3 bases and the J segment 4 bases; nucleotides outside the gene matches: 10. CDR3 length: 16 amino acids. Germline V lookup: CDR1 MNHEY, CDR2 SVGAGI. Sequencing used immunoSEQ multiplex PCR; TCRdb keeps in-frame clones, though not all of them. The sample shows about 57,000 clones, 80% to 90% of them seen only once. Sequences were derived from CD4+ T cells from peripheral blood mononuclear cells, sampled in the third trimester of pregnancy. V gene TRBV6-5 combines with J gene TRBJ1-1; 8 bases align to TRBD1. This clonotype was sampled from a female donor with multiple sclerosis, enrolled in a pregnancy study. CDR3 loop: CASSYGAGGSVTEAFF. CDR3 in DNA: TGTGCCAGCAGTTATGGAGCAGGGGGCTCGGTCACTGAAGCTTTCTTT.